The next 26 T cell receptor beta chains were all read from a single sample in a study of neurological immune-mediated disorders. MiXCR, run by TCRdb on the 5' RACE reads, gives a single entry per CDR3 protein. This sample carries over 25,000 distinct CDR3 sequences, about 1.4% of them seen once, and the ten largest clones take around 9.2%. Sequencing input: PBMCs. These receptors came from a woman in her 30s with multiple sclerosis.

This clonotype was counted ten times or more. The J gene is TRBJ1-1, the V gene TRBV15; D is perhaps TRBD1 (6 bases). Germline assignment: CDR1 LNHNV and CDR2 YYDKDF (reference sequence). This CDR3 region has 12 residues. V dropped 0 bases and J dropped 8 bases, with 7 bases sitting between them. CDR3 region: CATSRDTGEAFF. The CDR3, as DNA: TGTGCCACCAGCAGAGATACAGGGGAAGCTTTCTTT. Full variable domain (rest looked up from reference TRBV15 and TRBJ1-1): DAMVIQNPRYQVTQFGKPVTLSCSQTLNHNVMYWYQQKSSQAPKLLFHYYDKDFNNEADTPDNFQSRRPNTSFCFLDIRSPGLGDTAMYLCATSRDTGEAFFGQGTRLTVV.

This clonotype was seen ten or more times. The chain uses TRBV5-1 and TRBJ1-1; a possible D gene is TRBD1 (5 bases). The V gene lost 4 bases and the J gene lost 6 bases, with 16 bases spanning the gap. This CDR3 contains 14 residues. CDR1 SGHRS and CDR2 YFSETQ come from the germline V gene. In nucleotides, the CDR3 is TGCGCCAGCAGCGCCTCGGTGGGGGTCGCTGAAGCTTTCTTT. It codes for CASSASVGVAEAFF.

The chain is built from TRBV20-1 and TRBJ1-1; a possible D gene is TRBD1 (5 bases). Germline assignment: CDR1 DFQATT and CDR2 SNEGSKA (reference sequence). V was cut by 0 bases and J by 1 base, with 15 bases left in between. The CDR3 is 16 residues long. This CDR3 is CSARDLQGGGNTEAFF. The CDR3 coding sequence is TGCAGTGCTAGAGATCTTCAGGGTGGGGGGAACACTGAAGCTTTCTTT.

In this sample, this clonotype turned up many times. Germline and junction disagree at one end, which may indicate a read error. This chain connects TRBV6-2 or TRBV6-3 to TRBJ1-4; possible D gene TRBD1, 6 bases. From germline, CDR1 is MNHEY and CDR2 SVGEGT. CDR3 length: 8 amino acids. CDR3 nucleotide sequence: TGTGCCGGTACAGGGACGGCCTTT. Translation gives CAGTGTAF.

This clonotype was detected many times. V gene TRBV27 combines with J gene TRBJ2-1; TRBD2 is a possible D gene (5 bases). V lost 8 bases and J 3 bases, leaving 11 bases between the germline ends. The CDR3 runs 13 residues. In germline, CDR1 is MNHEY, CDR2 SMNVEV (reference sequence). The CDR3: CASRNGNYNEQFF. Written as DNA, the CDR3 is TGTGCCAGCCGGAACGGGAACTACAATGAGCAGTTCTTC.

Many counts were recorded for this clonotype. The V and J genes are TRBV5-1 and TRBJ2-7; D gene uncertain. This CDR3 is built from 12 residues. Germline-derived CDR1 and CDR2 are SGHRS and YFSETQ. Trimming took off 1 base at V and 5 bases at J, with 7 bases between the two ends. CDR3 sequence (DNA): TGCGCCAGCAGCTTGATAGGAGACGAGCAGTACTTC. Residues: CASSLIGDEQYF.

This clonotype has at least ten counts. The chain joins TRBV4-3 to TRBJ2-7; D remains ambiguous. The ends were cut back, 1 base at V and 0 bases at J, with 4 bases in the middle. There are 13 residues in the CDR3. Germline CDR1 and CDR2: LGHNA and YSLEER. CDR3 nucleotides: TGCGCCAGCAGCCAAGGACTCTCCTACGAGCAGTACTTC. Protein: CASSQGLSYEQYF.

The table lists this clonotype with a few counts. The genes are TRBV7-6 and TRBJ2-5; D not certain. Trimming removed 2 bases from V and 3 bases from J, with 7 bases in between. The CDR3 spans 13 residues. The germline V gene encodes CDR1 SGHVS and CDR2 FNYEAQ. CDR3 in amino acids: CASSLSPKETQYF. For the CDR3, the DNA is TGTGCCAGCAGCTTATCCCCAAAAGAGACCCAGTACTTC.

This clonotype has a count of ten or more. The rearrangement joins TRBV7-6 to TRBJ2-5, with D possibly matching TRBD1 (6 bases). This CDR3 region has 14 residues. The V gene's germline CDR1 is SGHVS and CDR2 FNYEAQ. Trimming shortened V by 1 base and J by 4 bases, and 10 bases separated the two germline ends. The CDR3 reads CASSLGGGIETQYF. The CDR3 bases are TGTGCCAGCAGCTTAGGAGGGGGTATAGAGACCCAGTACTTC. Drawing the rest from reference TRBV7-6 and TRBJ2-5, the complete variable domain is GAGVSQSPRYKVTKRGQDVALRCDPISGHVSLYWYRQALGQGPEFLTYFNYEAQQDKSGLPNDRFSAERPEGSISTLTIQRTEQRDSAMYRCASSLGGGIETQYFGPGTRLLVL.

This clonotype was counted at least ten times. CDR3 protein: CASSFGTAINYGYTF. For the CDR3, the DNA is TGTGCCAGCAGCTTTGGGACAGCCATTAACTATGGCTACACCTTC. The chain is built from TRBV7-9 and TRBJ1-2, with TRBD1 matching over 7 bases. Germline assignment: CDR1 SEHNR and CDR2 FQNEAQ (reference sequence). V dropped 3 bases and J dropped 1; count of bases not matched to a gene: 5. This CDR3 region has 15 residues.

This clonotype was found many times. The genes are TRBV7-2 and TRBJ2-3; possible D gene TRBD2, 6 bases. Looked up from germline, CDR1 is SGHTA and CDR2 is FQGNSA. The CDR3 sequence is 16 residues long. V was pared by 2 bases and J by 2 bases, with 14 bases between. CDR3 loop: CASSLRIAANTDTQYF. DNA of the CDR3: TGTGCCAGCAGCTTAAGAATAGCGGCTAACACAGATACGCAGTATTTT.

This clonotype was detected ten times or more. The chain is built from TRBV5-1 and TRBJ2-7, with 7 bases lining up with TRBD1. This CDR3 contains 15 residues. The germline V gene encodes CDR1 SGHRS and CDR2 YFSETQ. With V trimmed by 0 bases and J by 3 bases, 6 bases remained unmatched. CDR3 in DNA: TGCGCCAGCAGCTTGGTAGGGGGCGGCGACTACGAGCAGTACTTC. It codes for CASSLVGGGDYEQYF.

This clonotype has at least ten counts. V gene TRBV7-9 combines with J gene TRBJ2-7; D may be TRBD1 or TRBD2 (5 bases each). CDR1 and CDR2 from the germline V gene are SEHNR and FQNEAQ (reference sequence). The CDR3 has 14 residues. The V end lost 5 bases, the J end lost 5 bases, and 16 bases lay between the germline ends. This chain's CDR3 is CASSLGAGIDEQYF. The CDR3 DNA is TGTGCCAGCAGCCTCGGGGCAGGGATCGACGAGCAGTACTTC.

This clonotype was counted ten times or more. One junction end does not reproduce the germline sequence, and a read error may be involved. This rearrangement joins TRBV5-1 to TRBJ2-3, with 9 nucleotides matching TRBD2. This CDR3 is built from 17 residues. Germline V gene lookup returns CDR1 SGHRS and CDR2 YFSETQ. The CDR3 DNA is TGCGCCAGTAGCTTGGAAGGGCTAGCGGGGTACCGGGATACGCAGTATTTT. This translates into CASSLEGLAGYRDTQYF.

This clonotype was picked up many times. The genes are TRBV6-1 and TRBJ1-4; no reliable D call. The CDR3 extends over 15 amino acids. V was cut by 5 bases and J by 0 bases, with 10 bases left in between. CDR1 and CDR2 (germline): MNHNS, SASEGT. The CDR3 region is CASSPGFATNEKLFF. DNA of the CDR3: TGTGCCAGCAGTCCGGGGTTCGCAACTAATGAAAAACTGTTTTTT.

This clonotype was detected ten times or more. This rearrangement joins TRBV5-1 to TRBJ1-1, with D maybe TRBD1 (5 bases). Per germline, CDR1 SGHRS and CDR2 YFSETQ. With 1 base removed from V and 14 bases from J, the gap between germline ends came to 24 bases. CDR3 size: 15 residues. DNA for the CDR3: TGCGCCAGCAGCTTGAGTGGGGCCGGGGGTCATGCCGGGTTCTTT. The encoded protein is CASSLSGAGGHAGFF.

This clonotype has ten or more counts. The rearrangement links TRBV7-2 to TRBJ1-6, with a weak D call TRBD1 (5 bases). V was pared by 6 bases and J by 17 bases, with 17 bases between. The CDR3 sequence is 12 residues long. Per the germline V gene, CDR1 is SGHTA and CDR2 is FQGNSA. The CDR3 bases are TGTGCCAGCAGATCCAGGGCCCTTCGGTTCCACTTT. Protein product: CASRSRALRFHF.

The sample holds many counts of this clonotype. The gene calls are TRBV7-9 and TRBJ2-7; D gene uncertain. CDR1 and CDR2 from the germline V gene are SEHNR and FQNEAQ (reference sequence). Trimming pared 1 base from V and 0 bases from J, leaving 10 bases between. This CDR3 has 15 residues. CDR3 sequence reads: CASSLGHGDSYEQYF. The CDR3 bases are TGTGCCAGCAGCTTAGGACATGGGGACTCCTACGAGCAGTACTTC.

This clonotype was counted many times. The chain links TRBV29-1 to TRBJ1-2; D may be TRBD1 (5 bases). Germline lookup yields CDR1 SQVTM and CDR2 ANQGSEA. This CDR3 is 10 amino acids long. V lost 4 bases to trimming and J lost 12 bases, with 12 bases between them. The CDR3 sequence is CSVARGPNTF. The CDR3 nucleotides are TGCAGCGTTGCCCGGGGACCTAACACCTTC.

This clonotype was picked up many times. This chain connects TRBV20-1 to TRBJ2-1; 10 bases are a match to TRBD2. After removal of 3 bases from V and 9 bases from J, the junction contained 8 bases not matched to a gene. CDR1 and CDR2 from the germline V gene are DFQATT and SNEGSKA (reference sequence). The CDR3 is 14 residues long. The CDR3, as DNA: TGCAGTGCTAGCAAAGCTAGCGGGGGAGTTGAGCAGTTCTTC. Its translation is CSASKASGGVEQFF.

In its sample, this clonotype was seen many times. J is TRBJ1-5 and V is TRBV12-3 or TRBV12-4; possible D gene TRBD1, 5 bases. Trimming cost V 6 bases and J 4 bases, with 19 bases left between them. The CDR3 spans 16 residues. The DNA for the CDR3 is TGTGCCAGCAGACGGAGAGGGGCAGGAAGAAATCAGCCCCAGCATTTT. Its protein product is CASRRRGAGRNQPQHF.

This clonotype was counted many times. The J gene is TRBJ1-1, the V gene TRBV7-3; tentative D call: TRBD1 (6 bases). The V gene's germline CDR1 is SGHTA and CDR2 FQGTGA. The CDR3 totals 15 residues. V lost 2 bases and J 1 base, leaving 11 bases between the germline ends. The CDR3 is CASSLSGGANTEAFF. CDR3 in DNA: TGTGCCAGCAGCTTATCGGGGGGCGCGAACACTGAAGCTTTCTTT.

The table lists this clonotype with many counts. The J gene is TRBJ2-3, the V gene TRBV5-1, with 7 bases fitting TRBD2. J lost 4 bases, V lost 4 bases, and 9 bases had no gene match. The CDR3 is made up of 15 amino acids. Germline lookup yields CDR1 SGHRS and CDR2 YFSETQ. DNA for the CDR3: TGCGCCAGCAGCCGCGGGGGTTCGAAGGCAGATACGCAGTATTTT. Translated: CASSRGGSKADTQYF.

The table lists this clonotype with many counts. The chain carries TRBV5-1 and TRBJ1-2, with D unresolved. V was clipped by 6 bases and J by 2 bases, with 17 bases between them. The CDR3 spans 15 residues. CDR1 and CDR2 (germline): SGHRS, YFSETQ. CDR3 sequence: CASMAGFGSNYGYTF. Written as DNA, the CDR3 is TGCGCCAGCATGGCGGGGTTCGGATCCAACTATGGCTACACCTTC.

This clonotype has a handful of counts. The chain employs TRBV18 and TRBJ2-5; the D gene could be TRBD1 or TRBD2 (7 bases each). Trimming cost V 0 bases and J 7 bases, with 15 bases left between them. The CDR3 runs to 15 residues. Germline V gene sequence: CDR1 KGHSH, CDR2 LQKENI. The CDR3 nucleotides read TGTGCCAGCTCACCACCGGGGGGGACAGTGGCGACCCAGTACTTC. It codes for CASSPPGGTVATQYF.

This clonotype was counted many times. This chain uses TRBV7-2 with TRBJ2-7; D remains ambiguous. Trimming removed 1 base from V and 0 bases from J, with 13 bases in between. This CDR3 is built from 16 residues. In germline, CDR1 is SGHTA, CDR2 FQGNSA. The CDR3 DNA is TGTGCCAGCAGCTTAGACTCGGCGAAAAGCTCCTACGAGCAGTACTTC. It encodes CASSLDSAKSSYEQYF.